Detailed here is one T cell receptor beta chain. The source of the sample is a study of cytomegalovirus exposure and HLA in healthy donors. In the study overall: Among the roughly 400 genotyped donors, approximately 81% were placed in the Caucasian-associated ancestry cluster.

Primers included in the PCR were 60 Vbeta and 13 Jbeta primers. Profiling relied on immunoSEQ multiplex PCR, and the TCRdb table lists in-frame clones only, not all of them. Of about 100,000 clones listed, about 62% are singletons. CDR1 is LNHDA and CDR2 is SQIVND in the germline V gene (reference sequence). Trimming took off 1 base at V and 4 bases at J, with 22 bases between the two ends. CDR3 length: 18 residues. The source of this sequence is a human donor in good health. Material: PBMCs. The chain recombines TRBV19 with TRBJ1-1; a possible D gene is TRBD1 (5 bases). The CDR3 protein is CASSIVGLDTRGVTEAFF. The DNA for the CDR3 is TGTGCCAGTAGTATAGTCGGGTTGGACACGCGGGGTGTCACTGAAGCTTTCTTT.